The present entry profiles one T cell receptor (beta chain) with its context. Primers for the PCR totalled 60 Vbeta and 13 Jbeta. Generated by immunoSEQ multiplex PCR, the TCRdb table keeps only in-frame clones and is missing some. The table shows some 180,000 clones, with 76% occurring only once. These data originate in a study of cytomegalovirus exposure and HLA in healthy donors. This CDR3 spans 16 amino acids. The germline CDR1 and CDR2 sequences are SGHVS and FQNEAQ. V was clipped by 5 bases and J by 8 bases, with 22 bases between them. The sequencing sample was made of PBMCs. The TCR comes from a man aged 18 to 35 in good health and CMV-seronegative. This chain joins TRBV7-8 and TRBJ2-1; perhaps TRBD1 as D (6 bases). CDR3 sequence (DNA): TGTGCCAGCAGCCTCAAGAACAGGGTCAGGGGCGATGAGCAGTTCTTC. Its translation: CASSLKNRVRGDEQFF.